This entry lists 23 T cell receptor beta chains sequenced from one sample in a study of blood T cell repertoires in COVID-19. Assay used: immunoSEQ multiplex PCR; TCRdb lists only in-frame clones, some missing. Counted here are approximately 260,000 clones, 75% to 90% occurring once; the ten biggest clones make up around 7.8%. The sample comprised peripheral blood. The receptors shown here come from a human donor in a cohort sampled during active COVID-19.

The chain is built from TRBV7-2 and TRBJ2-5, with D possibly matching TRBD2 (7 bases). Per germline, CDR1 SGHTA and CDR2 FQGNSA. The CDR3 spans 13 residues. V lost 5 bases and J lost 7, with 14 bases in between. CDR3 sequence reads: CASSTRGAGTQYF. For the CDR3, the DNA is TGTGCCAGCAGCACCCGGGGGGCTGGGACCCAGTACTTC.

The count of this clone is one. This chain connects TRBV4-1 to TRBJ2-1; D is unresolved. This CDR3 is built from 16 residues. Germline CDR1 reads MGHRA; CDR2 reads YSYEKL. Trimming took off 1 base at V and 2 bases at J, with 12 bases between the two ends. The CDR3 protein is CASSQAVSTAYNEQFF. The CDR3 nucleotides are TGCGCCAGCAGCCAAGCAGTATCGACTGCCTACAATGAGCAGTTCTTC.

The CDR3 is CASSLTSGPFEQYF. The CDR3 DNA reads TGCGCCAGCAGCTTGACTAGTGGCCCGTTCGAGCAGTACTTC. V usage is TRBV5-1 and J usage is TRBJ2-7, with a weak D call TRBD2 (5 bases). Between the trimmed V and J ends, which lost 1 base and 6 bases, there was a span of 14 bases. Germline V lookup: CDR1 SGHRS, CDR2 YFSETQ. This CDR3 region has 14 residues.

V gene TRBV6-4 combines with J gene TRBJ2-1; perhaps TRBD2 as D (6 bases). CDR1 is MRHNA, CDR2 SNTAGT, per germline. This CDR3 comprises 18 residues. The V gene lost 6 bases and the J gene lost 0 bases, with 21 bases spanning the gap. CDR3 residues: CASSLGGFSLHSYNEQFF. The DNA of the CDR3 is TGTGCCAGCAGCCTGGGGGGATTTTCTCTACACTCCTACAATGAGCAGTTCTTC.

This chain's CDR3 is CATTGDSSYNSPLHF. CDR3 bases: TGTGCCACCACGGGGGATTCCTCCTATAATTCACCCCTCCACTTT. The V and J genes are TRBV15 and TRBJ1-6; D may be TRBD1 (5 bases). V was trimmed by 7 bases and J by 0 bases, leaving 10 bases between them. CDR3 size: 15 residues. The germline V gene has CDR1 LNHNV and CDR2 YYDKDF (reference sequence).

This rearrangement joins TRBV5-8 to TRBJ1-5, with a weak D call TRBD1 (5 bases). Trimming took 2 bases from V and 1 from J, leaving 25 bases between them. Germline CDR1 and CDR2: SGHTS and YDEGEE. CDR3 length: 20 amino acids. The DNA for the CDR3 is TGTGCCAGCAGCTTCCGTAGCTCGGCAGGGTGGTGGCGGAGCAATCAGCCCCAGCATTTT. This sequence encodes CASSFRSSAGWWRSNQPQHF.

This chain uses TRBV9 with TRBJ2-1; TRBD2 is a possible D gene (6 bases). This CDR3 has 16 residues. Looked up from germline, CDR1 is SGDLS and CDR2 is YYNGEE. Trimming took off 0 bases at V and 4 bases at J, with 14 bases between the two ends. In nucleotides, the CDR3 is TGTGCCAGCAGCGTAGGAATCGGGAGACAATACAATGAGCAGTTCTTC. It codes for CASSVGIGRQYNEQFF.

The chain carries TRBV7-9 and TRBJ2-5; D perhaps matches TRBD1 (5 bases). V was trimmed by 4 bases and J by 7 bases, leaving 13 bases between them. CDR1 is SEHNR and CDR2 is FQNEAQ in the germline V gene (reference sequence). This CDR3 comprises 13 residues. CDR3 sequence reads: CASSSTAVGTQYF. For the CDR3, the DNA is TGTGCCAGCAGCTCGACAGCCGTCGGGACCCAGTACTTC.

This rearrangement joins TRBV5-1 to TRBJ2-1; 10 bases are shared with TRBD1. From germline, CDR1 is SGHRS and CDR2 YFSETQ. V was pared by 0 bases and J by 6 bases, with 3 bases of the junction left unmatched. This CDR3 has 15 residues. Here the CDR3 reads CASSLAGQGRNEQFF. The CDR3, as DNA: TGCGCCAGCAGCTTGGCGGGACAGGGGCGCAATGAGCAGTTCTTC.

Points on this clone: The limits of the CDR3 on the DNA are not certain, so only TCRdb's listed CDR3 is given. This chain connects TRBV19 to TRBJ1-5. Inclusive of both ends, the CDR3 amounts to 16 amino acids. The V gene's germline CDR1 is LNHDA and CDR2 SQIVND (reference sequence). The CDR3 here is CASSILAIAGIQPQHF.

This chain joins TRBV5-1 and TRBJ2-2, with D unclear. This CDR3 is built from 13 residues. CDR1 is SGHRS, CDR2 YFSETQ, per germline. Trimming cost V 4 bases and J 4 bases, with 8 bases left between them. The CDR3 DNA reads as TGCGCCAGCAGCATAACAACCACCGGGGAGCTGTTTTTT. Translating gives CASSITTTGELFF. The full variable domain, rest sourced from reference TRBV5-1 and TRBJ2-2, is KAGVTQTPRYLIKTRGQQVTLSCSPISGHRSVSWYQQTPGQGLQFLFEYFSETQRNKGNFPGRFSGRQFSNSRSEMNVSTLELGDSALYLCASSITTTGELFFGEGSRLTVL.

This CDR3 reads CASGIKPYEQYF. The CDR3 nucleotides read TGTGCCAGCGGGATCAAGCCCTACGAGCAGTACTTC. The chain is built from TRBV19 and TRBJ2-7, with D possibly TRBD2 on 5 matching bases. The CDR3 has 12 residues. V was clipped by 9 bases and J by 2 bases, with 11 bases between them. The germline V gene has CDR1 LNHDA and CDR2 SQIVND (reference sequence).

This clone was recorded a few times. The V call is TRBV4-3, the J call TRBJ1-2, with D uncertain. The ends were cut back, 4 bases at V and 5 bases at J, with 8 bases in the middle. The CDR3 contains 12 residues. Looked up from germline, CDR1 is LGHNA and CDR2 is YSLEER. The CDR3 DNA sequence: TGCGCCAGCAGCCCAACGGGTTATGGCTACACCTTC. It encodes CASSPTGYGYTF.

J is TRBJ1-2 and V is TRBV19; TRBD1 might be the D (6 bases). The CDR3 runs to 14 residues. From germline, CDR1 is LNHDA and CDR2 SQIVND (reference sequence). V was cut by 7 bases and J by 0 bases, with 12 bases left in between. The CDR3 DNA follows: TGTGCCAGTAAGTCGACAGGAACTAACTATGGCTACACCTTC. This encodes CASKSTGTNYGYTF.

This chain joins TRBV27 and TRBJ2-3; a weak D match, TRBD2 (6 bases). Per germline, CDR1 MNHEY and CDR2 SMNVEV (reference sequence). Between the trimmed V and J ends, which lost 5 bases and 3 bases, there was a span of 12 bases. The CDR3 totals 14 residues. The CDR3 spells CASSPPGRTDTQYF. The CDR3 DNA follows: TGTGCCAGCAGTCCCCCAGGGAGGACAGATACGCAGTATTTT.

The gene calls are TRBV2 and TRBJ2-2, with a weak D call TRBD2 (6 bases). Looked up from germline, CDR1 is SNHLY and CDR2 is FYNNEI. V lost 4 bases, J lost 8 bases, and 14 bases lay in between. CDR3 length: 14 amino acids. The DNA of the CDR3 is TGTGCCAGCAGTGCCCGGGACTCTGGGGGGGAGCTGTTTTTT. It encodes CASSARDSGGELFF.

The chain uses TRBV18 and TRBJ2-1; D is undetermined. Germline CDR1 and CDR2: KGHSH and LQKENI. V gave up 3 bases and J gave up 5 bases, with 8 bases separating them. This CDR3 has 13 residues. The CDR3 DNA reads as TGTGCCAGCTCACCTTACACCGACAATGAGCAGTTCTTC. It yields the protein CASSPYTDNEQFF.

This chain uses TRBV7-9 with TRBJ1-2; TRBD1 matches at 9 bases. V lost 1 base, J lost 9 bases, and 3 bases stayed unmatched. This CDR3 is built from 13 residues. Germline V lookup: CDR1 SEHNR, CDR2 FQNEAQ (reference sequence). CDR3 DNA: TGTGCCAGCAGCTTAGACAGGGGGCTTAGCTACACCTTC. This translates into CASSLDRGLSYTF.

The CDR3 coding sequence is TGTGCCAGCAGCTTCGTGGCGGGGGGAGGGGGAGATACGCAGTATTTT. Translation gives CASSFVAGGGGDTQYF. The chain couples TRBV7-2 to TRBJ2-3; 8 nucleotides line up with TRBD2. Trimming took 3 bases from V and 5 from J; bases not matched to a gene: 10. Germline loops: CDR1 SGHTA, CDR2 FQGNSA. The CDR3 consists of 16 residues.

This chain connects TRBV6-2 or TRBV6-3 to TRBJ2-1; 16 bases align to TRBD2. Losses at the gene ends were 4 bases for V and 8 bases for J; bases not matched to a gene: 8. The CDR3 is made up of 17 amino acids. The germline CDR1 and CDR2 sequences are MNHEY and SVGEGT. CDR3 coding DNA: TGTGCCAGCAGTTCGGGACTAGCGGGAGGGACGGGCGATGAGCAGTTCTTC. The encoded protein is CASSSGLAGGTGDEQFF.

The chain recombines TRBV27 with TRBJ2-7; no firm D call. Germline V CDR1 and CDR2: MNHEY, SMNVEV (reference sequence). V dropped 11 bases and J dropped 3 bases, with 8 bases sitting between them. The CDR3 length is 10 residues. DNA for the CDR3: TGTGCCTACACCTTCTACGAGCAGTACTTC. The encoded protein is CAYTFYEQYF.

The chain is built from TRBV11-2 and TRBJ1-3; D is ambiguous. Germline CDR1 SGHAT, CDR2 FQNNGV. The CDR3 extends over 13 amino acids. Trimming cost V 0 bases and J 11 bases, with 11 bases left between them. CDR3 coding DNA: TGTGCCAGCAGCTTAGATCCGGGGAGTTCCATATATTTT. This gives the protein CASSLDPGSSIYF. Drawing the rest from reference TRBV11-2 and TRBJ1-3, the complete variable domain is EAGVAQSPRYKIIEKRQSVAFWCNPISGHATLYWYQQILGQGPKLLIQFQNNGVVDDSQLPKDRFSAERLKGVDSTLKIQPAKLEDSAVYLCASSLDPGSSIYFGEGSWLTVV.

The chain links TRBV4-2 to TRBJ2-1, with D possibly matching TRBD2 (6 bases). This CDR3 has 19 residues. Germline loops: CDR1 LGHNA, CDR2 YNFKEQ. Trimming shortened V by 0 bases and J by 4 bases, and 22 bases separated the two germline ends. CDR3 region: CASSQDSTERGIIYNEQFF. Here the CDR3 DNA reads TGTGCCAGCAGCCAAGATAGCACCGAACGGGGGATCATATACAATGAGCAGTTCTTC.